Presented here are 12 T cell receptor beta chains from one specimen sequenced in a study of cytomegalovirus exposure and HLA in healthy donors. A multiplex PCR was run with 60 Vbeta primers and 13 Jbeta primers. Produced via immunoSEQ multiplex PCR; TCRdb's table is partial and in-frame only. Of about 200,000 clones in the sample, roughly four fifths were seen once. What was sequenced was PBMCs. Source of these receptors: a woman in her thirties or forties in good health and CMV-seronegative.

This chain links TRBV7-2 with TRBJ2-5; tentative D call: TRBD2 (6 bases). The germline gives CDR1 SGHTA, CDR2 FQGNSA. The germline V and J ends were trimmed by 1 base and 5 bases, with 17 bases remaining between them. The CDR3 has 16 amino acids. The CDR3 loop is CASSLGRLARVETQYF. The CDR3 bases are TGTGCCAGCAGCTTAGGGAGGCTAGCGAGGGTGGAGACCCAGTACTTC. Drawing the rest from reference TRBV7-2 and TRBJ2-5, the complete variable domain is GAGVSQSPSNKVTEKGKDVELRCDPISGHTALYWYRQSLGQGLEFLIYFQGNSAPDKSGLPSDRFSAERTGGSVSTLTIQRTQQEDSAVYLCASSLGRLARVETQYFGPGTRLLVL.

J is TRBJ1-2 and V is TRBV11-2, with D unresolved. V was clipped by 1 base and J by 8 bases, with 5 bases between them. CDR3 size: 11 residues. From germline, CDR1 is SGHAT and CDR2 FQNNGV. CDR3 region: CASSLGSGYTF. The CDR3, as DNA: TGTGCCAGCAGCTTAGGAAGCGGCTACACCTTC. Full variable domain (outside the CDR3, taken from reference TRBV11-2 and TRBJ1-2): EAGVAQSPRYKIIEKRQSVAFWCNPISGHATLYWYQQILGQGPKLLIQFQNNGVVDDSQLPKDRFSAERLKGVDSTLKIQPAKLEDSAVYLCASSLGSGYTFGSGTRLTVV.

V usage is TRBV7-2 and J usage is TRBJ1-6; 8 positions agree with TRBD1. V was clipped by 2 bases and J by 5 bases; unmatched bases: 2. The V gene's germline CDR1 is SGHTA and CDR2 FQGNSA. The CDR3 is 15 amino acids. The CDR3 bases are TGTGCCAGCAGCTTAAGGGGACAGGATAATTCACCCCTCCACTTT. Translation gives CASSLRGQDNSPLHF. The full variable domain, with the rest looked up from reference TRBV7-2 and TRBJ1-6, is GAGVSQSPSNKVTEKGKDVELRCDPISGHTALYWYRQSLGQGLEFLIYFQGNSAPDKSGLPSDRFSAERTGGSVSTLTIQRTQQEDSAVYLCASSLRGQDNSPLHFGNGTRLTVT.

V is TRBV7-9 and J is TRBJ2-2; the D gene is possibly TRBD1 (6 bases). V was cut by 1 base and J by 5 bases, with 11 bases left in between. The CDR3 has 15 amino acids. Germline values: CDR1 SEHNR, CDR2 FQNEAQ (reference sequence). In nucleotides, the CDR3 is TGTGCCAGCAGCTTAGGCGACAGGAGAACCGGGGAGCTGTTTTTT. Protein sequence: CASSLGDRRTGELFF.

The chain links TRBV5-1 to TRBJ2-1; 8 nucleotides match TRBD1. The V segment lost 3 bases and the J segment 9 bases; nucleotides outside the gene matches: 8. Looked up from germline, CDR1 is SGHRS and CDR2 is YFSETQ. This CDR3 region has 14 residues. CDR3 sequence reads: CASSWGTGRTEQFF. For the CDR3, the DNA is TGCGCCAGCAGCTGGGGGACAGGAAGGACTGAGCAGTTCTTC.

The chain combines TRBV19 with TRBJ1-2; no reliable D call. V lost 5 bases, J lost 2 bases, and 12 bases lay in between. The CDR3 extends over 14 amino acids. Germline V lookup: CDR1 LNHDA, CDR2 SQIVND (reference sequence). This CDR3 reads CASSGLTPNYGYTF. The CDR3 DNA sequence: TGTGCCAGTAGTGGGCTTACTCCCAACTATGGCTACACCTTC.

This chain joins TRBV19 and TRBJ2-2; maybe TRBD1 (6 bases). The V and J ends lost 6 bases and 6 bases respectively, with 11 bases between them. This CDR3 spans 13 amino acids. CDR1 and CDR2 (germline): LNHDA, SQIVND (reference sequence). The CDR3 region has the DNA TGTGCCAGTAGACCAACAGGGTCCGGGGAGCTGTTTTTT. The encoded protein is CASRPTGSGELFF. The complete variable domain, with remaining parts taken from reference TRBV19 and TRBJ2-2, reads DGGITQSPKYLFRKEGQNVTLSCEQNLNHDAMYWYRQDPGQGLRLIYYSQIVNDFQKGDIAEGYSVSREKKESFPLTVTSAQKNPTAFYLCASRPTGSGELFFGEGSRLTVL.

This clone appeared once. The CDR3 spells CASSLSGQDNSPLHF. The CDR3 DNA sequence: TGCGCCAGCAGCCTTTCGGGACAGGATAATTCACCCCTCCACTTT. J is TRBJ1-6 and V is TRBV4-1, with 8 bases fitting TRBD1. V was pared by 4 bases and J by 5 bases, with 4 bases of the junction left unmatched. CDR3 length: 15 residues. Looked up from germline, CDR1 is MGHRA and CDR2 is YSYEKL.

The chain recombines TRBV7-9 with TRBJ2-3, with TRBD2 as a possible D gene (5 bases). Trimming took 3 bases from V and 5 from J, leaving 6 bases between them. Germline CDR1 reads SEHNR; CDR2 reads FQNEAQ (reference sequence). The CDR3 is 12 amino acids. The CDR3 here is CASSLREDTQYF. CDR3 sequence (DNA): TGTGCCAGCAGCTTGAGGGAAGATACGCAGTATTTT.

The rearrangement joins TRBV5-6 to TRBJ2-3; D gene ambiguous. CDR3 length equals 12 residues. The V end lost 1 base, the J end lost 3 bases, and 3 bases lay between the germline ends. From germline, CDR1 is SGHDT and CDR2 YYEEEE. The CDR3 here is CASSLSTDTQYF. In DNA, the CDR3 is TGTGCCAGCAGCTTGTCAACAGATACGCAGTATTTT.

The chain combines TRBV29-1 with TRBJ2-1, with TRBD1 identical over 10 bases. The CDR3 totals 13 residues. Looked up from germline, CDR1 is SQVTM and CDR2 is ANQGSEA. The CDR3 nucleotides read TGCGGGGCCGGGACAGGGGACGACAATGAGCAGTTCTTC. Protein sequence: CGAGTGDDNEQFF.

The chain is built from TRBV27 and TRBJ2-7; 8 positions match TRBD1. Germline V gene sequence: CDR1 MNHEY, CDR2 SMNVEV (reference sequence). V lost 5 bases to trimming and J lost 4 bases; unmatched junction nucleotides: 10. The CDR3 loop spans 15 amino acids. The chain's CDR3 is CASSPAGQVLYEQYF. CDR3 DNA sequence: TGTGCCAGCAGTCCCGCGGGACAGGTATTATACGAGCAGTACTTC.